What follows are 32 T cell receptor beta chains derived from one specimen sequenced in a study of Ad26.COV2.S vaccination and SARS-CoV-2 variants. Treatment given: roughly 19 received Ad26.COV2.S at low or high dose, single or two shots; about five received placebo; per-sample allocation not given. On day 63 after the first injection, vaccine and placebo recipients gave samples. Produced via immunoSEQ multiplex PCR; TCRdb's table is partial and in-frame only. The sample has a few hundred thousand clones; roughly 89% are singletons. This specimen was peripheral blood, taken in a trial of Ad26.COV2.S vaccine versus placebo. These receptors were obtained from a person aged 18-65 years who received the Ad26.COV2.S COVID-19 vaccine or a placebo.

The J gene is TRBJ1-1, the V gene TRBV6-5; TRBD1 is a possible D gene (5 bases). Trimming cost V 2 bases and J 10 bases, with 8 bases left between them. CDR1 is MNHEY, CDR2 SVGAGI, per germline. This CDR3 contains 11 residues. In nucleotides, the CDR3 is TGTGCCAGCAGTTACCAGGGCCGAGCTTTCTTT. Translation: CASSYQGRAFF.

CDR3 sequence reads: CASSGRGQVNSPLHF. The CDR3 nucleotides are TGTGCCAGCAGCGGAAGAGGACAGGTCAATTCACCCCTCCACTTT. The chain links TRBV4-2 to TRBJ1-6; 7 bases align to TRBD1. Germline trimming cut 5 bases from V and 7 bases from J; bases unmatched to any gene: 8. Germline lookup yields CDR1 LGHNA and CDR2 YNFKEQ. The CDR3 is 15 amino acids.

The CDR3 coding sequence is TGTGCCAGCAGCGAGTTTGATATCCAGGGGGCGGTTAATTCACCCCTCCACTTT. This sequence encodes CASSEFDIQGAVNSPLHF. This rearrangement joins TRBV9 to TRBJ1-6; 8 bases align to TRBD1. After removal of 3 bases from V and 6 bases from J, the junction contained 14 bases not matched to a gene. The CDR3 runs 18 residues. The germline V gene has CDR1 SGDLS and CDR2 YYNGEE.

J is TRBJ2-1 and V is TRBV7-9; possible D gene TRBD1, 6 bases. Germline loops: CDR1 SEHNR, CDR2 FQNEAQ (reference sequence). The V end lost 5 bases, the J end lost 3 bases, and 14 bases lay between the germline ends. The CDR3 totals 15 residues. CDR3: CASSPVGGFYNEQFF. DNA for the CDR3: TGTGCCAGCAGCCCCGTAGGGGGTTTCTACAATGAGCAGTTCTTC. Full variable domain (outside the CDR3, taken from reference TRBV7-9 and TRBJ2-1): DTGVSQNPRHKITKRGQNVTFRCDPISEHNRLYWYRQTLGQGPEFLTYFQNEAQLEKSRLLSDRFSAERPKGSFSTLEIQRTEQGDSAMYLCASSPVGGFYNEQFFGPGTRLTVL.

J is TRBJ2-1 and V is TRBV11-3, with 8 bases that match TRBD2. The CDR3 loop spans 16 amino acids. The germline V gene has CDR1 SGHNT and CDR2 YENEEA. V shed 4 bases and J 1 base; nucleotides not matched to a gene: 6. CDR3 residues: CASSSPIAGSYNEQFF. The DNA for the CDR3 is TGTGCCAGCAGCTCCCCAATAGCGGGGTCCTACAATGAGCAGTTCTTC.

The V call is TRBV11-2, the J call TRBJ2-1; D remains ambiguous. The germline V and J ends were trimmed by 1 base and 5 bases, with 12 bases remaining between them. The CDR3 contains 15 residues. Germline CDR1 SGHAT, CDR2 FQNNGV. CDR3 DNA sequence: TGTGCCAGCAGCTTAGGGGCTGGGTCGAACAATGAGCAGTTCTTC. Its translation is CASSLGAGSNNEQFF.

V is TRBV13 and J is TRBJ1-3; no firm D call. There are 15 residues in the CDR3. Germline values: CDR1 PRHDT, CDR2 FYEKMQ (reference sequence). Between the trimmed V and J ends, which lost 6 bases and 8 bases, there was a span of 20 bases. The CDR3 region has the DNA TGTGCCAGCAGGGTCCGAGGAGGACCTGGGGACACCATATATTTT. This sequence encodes CASRVRGGPGDTIYF.

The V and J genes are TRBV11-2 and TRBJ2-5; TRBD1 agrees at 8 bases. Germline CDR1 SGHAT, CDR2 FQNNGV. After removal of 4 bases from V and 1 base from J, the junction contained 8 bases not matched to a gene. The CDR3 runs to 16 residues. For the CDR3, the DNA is TGTGCCAGCAGCTCCGGACAGGGACTTTCCCAAGAGACCCAGTACTTC. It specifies CASSSGQGLSQETQYF.

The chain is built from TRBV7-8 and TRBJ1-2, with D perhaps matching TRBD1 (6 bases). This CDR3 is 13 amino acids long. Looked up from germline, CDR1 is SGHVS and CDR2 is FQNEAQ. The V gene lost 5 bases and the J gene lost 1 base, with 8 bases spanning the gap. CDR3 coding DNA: TGTGCCAGCAGCCCGGACAGTAACTATGGCTACACCTTC. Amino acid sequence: CASSPDSNYGYTF.

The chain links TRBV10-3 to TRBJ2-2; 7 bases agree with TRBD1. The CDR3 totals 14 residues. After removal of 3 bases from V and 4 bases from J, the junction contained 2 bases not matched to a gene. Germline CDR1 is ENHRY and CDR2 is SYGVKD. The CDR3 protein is CAISDPGGTGELFF. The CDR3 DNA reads TGTGCCATCAGTGACCCAGGGGGCACCGGGGAGCTGTTTTTT.

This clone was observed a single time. CDR3 sequence (DNA): TGCGCCAGCAGCTTTGTTGGAGCGGGAGACCAAGAGACCCAGTACTTC. This sequence encodes CASSFVGAGDQETQYF. V is TRBV5-1 and J is TRBJ2-5; 8 bases agree with TRBD2. This CDR3 contains 16 residues. Germline CDR1 SGHRS, CDR2 YFSETQ. V lost 2 bases and J lost 0; bases outside the gene matches: 6.

The CDR3 sequence is CASSLDGTSGDTQYF. CDR3 coding DNA: TGTGCCAGCAGCTTAGATGGGACTAGCGGGGATACGCAGTATTTT. The gene calls are TRBV11-2 and TRBJ2-3; 12 bases agree with TRBD2. This CDR3 region has 15 residues. Unmatched junction bases numbered 1, after V lost 0 bases and J lost 6 bases. Per germline, CDR1 SGHAT and CDR2 FQNNGV.

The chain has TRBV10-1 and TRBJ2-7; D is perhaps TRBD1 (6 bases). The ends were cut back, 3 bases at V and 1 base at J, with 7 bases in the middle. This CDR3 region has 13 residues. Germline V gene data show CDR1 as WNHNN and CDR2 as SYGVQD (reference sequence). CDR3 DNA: TGCGCCAGCAGTGAAGACAGGTCCTACGAGCAGTACGTC. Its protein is CASSEDRSYEQYV.

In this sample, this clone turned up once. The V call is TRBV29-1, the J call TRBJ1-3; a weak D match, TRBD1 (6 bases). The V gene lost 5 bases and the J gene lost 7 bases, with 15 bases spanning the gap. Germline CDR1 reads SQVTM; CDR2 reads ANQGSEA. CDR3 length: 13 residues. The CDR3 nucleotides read TGCAGCGTTAAAACAGGGCGGTGGAACACCATATATTTT. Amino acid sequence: CSVKTGRWNTIYF.

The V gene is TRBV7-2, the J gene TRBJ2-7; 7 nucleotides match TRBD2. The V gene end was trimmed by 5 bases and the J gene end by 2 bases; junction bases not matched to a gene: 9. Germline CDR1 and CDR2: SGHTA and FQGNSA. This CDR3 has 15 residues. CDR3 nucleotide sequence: TGTGCCAGCAGCCAGACCTCGACTAGCACCTACGAGCAGTACTTC. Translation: CASSQTSTSTYEQYF.

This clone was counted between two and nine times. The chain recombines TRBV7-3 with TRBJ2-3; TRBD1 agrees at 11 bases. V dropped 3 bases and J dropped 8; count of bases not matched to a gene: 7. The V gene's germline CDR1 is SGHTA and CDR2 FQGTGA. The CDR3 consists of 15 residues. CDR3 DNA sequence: TGTGCCAGCAGCTTTTCGCCGGGACAGGGGGTTACGCAGTATTTT. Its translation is CASSFSPGQGVTQYF.

CDR3 coding DNA: TGTGCCAGCAGGGACAGGGAGTTGGGTGAAAAACTGTTTTTT. Translation: CASRDRELGEKLFF. This chain joins TRBV5-4 and TRBJ1-4, with 8 bases matching TRBD1. Germline CDR1 SGHNT, CDR2 YYREEE (reference sequence). V shed 5 bases and J 7 bases; nucleotides not matched to a gene: 7. The CDR3 totals 14 residues.

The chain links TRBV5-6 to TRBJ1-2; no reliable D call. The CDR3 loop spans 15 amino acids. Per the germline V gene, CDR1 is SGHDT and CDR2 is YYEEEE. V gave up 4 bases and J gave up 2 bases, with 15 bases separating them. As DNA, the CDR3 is TGTGCCAGCAGCAAGTTTGTACTCACAAACTATGGCTACACCTTC. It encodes CASSKFVLTNYGYTF.

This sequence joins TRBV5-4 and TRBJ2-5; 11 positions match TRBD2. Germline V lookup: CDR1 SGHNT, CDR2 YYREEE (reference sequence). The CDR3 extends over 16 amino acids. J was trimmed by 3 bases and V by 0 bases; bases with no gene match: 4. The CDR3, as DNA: TGTGCCAGCAGCTTGGCGGTAGCGGGGGGGAAAGAGACCCAGTACTTC. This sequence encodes CASSLAVAGGKETQYF.

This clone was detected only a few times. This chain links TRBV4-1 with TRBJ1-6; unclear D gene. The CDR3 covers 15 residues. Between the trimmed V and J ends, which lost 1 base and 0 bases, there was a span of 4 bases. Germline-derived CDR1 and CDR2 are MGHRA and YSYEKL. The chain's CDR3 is CASSQAGSYNSPLHF. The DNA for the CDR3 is TGCGCCAGCAGCCAAGCAGGCTCCTATAATTCACCCCTCCACTTT.

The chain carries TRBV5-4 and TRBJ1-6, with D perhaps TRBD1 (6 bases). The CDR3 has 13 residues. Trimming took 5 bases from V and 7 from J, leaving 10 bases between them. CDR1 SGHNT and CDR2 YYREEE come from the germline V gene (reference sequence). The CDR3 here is CASSLGGNSPLHF. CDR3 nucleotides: TGTGCCAGCAGTCTAGGGGGGAATTCACCCCTCCACTTT.

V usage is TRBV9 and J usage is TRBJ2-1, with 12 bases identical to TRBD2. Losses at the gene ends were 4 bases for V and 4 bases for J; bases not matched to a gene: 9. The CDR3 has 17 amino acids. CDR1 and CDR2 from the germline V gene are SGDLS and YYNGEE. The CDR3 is CASSPRTGTSGYNEQFF. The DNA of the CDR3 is TGTGCCAGCAGCCCCCGGACCGGGACTAGCGGGTACAATGAGCAGTTCTTC.

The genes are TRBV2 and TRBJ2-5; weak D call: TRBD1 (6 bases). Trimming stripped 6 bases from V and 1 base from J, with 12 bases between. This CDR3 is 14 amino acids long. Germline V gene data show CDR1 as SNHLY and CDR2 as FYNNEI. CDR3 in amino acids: CASRRDTPQETQYF. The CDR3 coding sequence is TGTGCCAGCAGACGGGACACTCCCCAAGAGACCCAGTACTTC.

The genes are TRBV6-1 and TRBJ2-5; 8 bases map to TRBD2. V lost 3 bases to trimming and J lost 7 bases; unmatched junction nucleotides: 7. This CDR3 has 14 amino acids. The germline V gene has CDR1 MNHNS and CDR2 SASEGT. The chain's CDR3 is CASSDRGGPVTQYF. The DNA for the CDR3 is TGTGCCAGCAGTGATCGGGGGGGCCCAGTGACCCAGTACTTC.

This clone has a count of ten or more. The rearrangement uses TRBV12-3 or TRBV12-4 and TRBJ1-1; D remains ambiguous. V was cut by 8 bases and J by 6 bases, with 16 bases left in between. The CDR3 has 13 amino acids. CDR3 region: CASLQWADAEAFF. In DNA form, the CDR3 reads TGTGCCAGCCTTCAGTGGGCGGACGCTGAAGCTTTCTTT.

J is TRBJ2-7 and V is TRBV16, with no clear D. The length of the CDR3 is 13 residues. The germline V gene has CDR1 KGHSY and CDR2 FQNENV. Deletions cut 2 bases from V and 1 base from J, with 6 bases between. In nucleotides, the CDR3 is TGTGCCAGCAGCCAAGGGCAATCCTACGAGCAGTACGTC. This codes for CASSQGQSYEQYV.

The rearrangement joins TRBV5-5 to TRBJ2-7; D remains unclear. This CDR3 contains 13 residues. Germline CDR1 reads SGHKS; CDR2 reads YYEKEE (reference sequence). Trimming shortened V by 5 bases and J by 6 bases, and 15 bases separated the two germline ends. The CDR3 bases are TGTGCCAGCAGAACACCCTCCGAGCTCGAGCAGTACTTC. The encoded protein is CASRTPSELEQYF.

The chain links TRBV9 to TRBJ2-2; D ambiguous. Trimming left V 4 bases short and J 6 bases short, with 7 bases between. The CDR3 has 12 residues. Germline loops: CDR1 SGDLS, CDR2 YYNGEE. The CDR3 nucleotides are TGTGCCAGCAGCCCTGACCCCGGGGAGCTGTTTTTT. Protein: CASSPDPGELFF.

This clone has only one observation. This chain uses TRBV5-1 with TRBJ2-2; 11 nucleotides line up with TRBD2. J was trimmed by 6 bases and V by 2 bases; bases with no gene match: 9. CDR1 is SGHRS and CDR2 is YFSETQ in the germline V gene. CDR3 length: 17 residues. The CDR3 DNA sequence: TGCGCCAGCAGCTTTTTTCGGACTAGCGGGCAAGCCGGGGAGCTGTTTTTT. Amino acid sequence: CASSFFRTSGQAGELFF.

CDR3 region: CATSRESPRKPQETQYF. For the CDR3, the DNA is TGTGCCACCAGCAGAGAATCCCCTAGGAAGCCCCAAGAGACCCAGTACTTC. The V gene is TRBV15, the J gene TRBJ2-5, with no clear D. Trimming took 0 bases from V and 1 from J, leaving 15 bases between them. Germline values: CDR1 LNHNV, CDR2 YYDKDF (reference sequence). The CDR3 runs 17 residues.

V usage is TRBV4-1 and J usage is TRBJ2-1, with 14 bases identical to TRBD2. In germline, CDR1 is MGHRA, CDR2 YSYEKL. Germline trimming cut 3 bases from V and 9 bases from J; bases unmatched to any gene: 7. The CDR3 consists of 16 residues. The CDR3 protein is CASSQRRTSGRIEQFF. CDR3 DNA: TGCGCCAGCAGCCAGAGAAGGACTAGCGGGAGGATTGAGCAGTTCTTC.

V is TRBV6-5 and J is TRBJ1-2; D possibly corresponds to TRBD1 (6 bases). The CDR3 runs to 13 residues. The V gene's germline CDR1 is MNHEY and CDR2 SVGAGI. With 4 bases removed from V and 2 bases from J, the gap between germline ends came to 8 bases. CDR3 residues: CASSFGQNYGYTF. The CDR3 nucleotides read TGTGCCAGCAGTTTCGGACAGAACTATGGCTACACCTTC.